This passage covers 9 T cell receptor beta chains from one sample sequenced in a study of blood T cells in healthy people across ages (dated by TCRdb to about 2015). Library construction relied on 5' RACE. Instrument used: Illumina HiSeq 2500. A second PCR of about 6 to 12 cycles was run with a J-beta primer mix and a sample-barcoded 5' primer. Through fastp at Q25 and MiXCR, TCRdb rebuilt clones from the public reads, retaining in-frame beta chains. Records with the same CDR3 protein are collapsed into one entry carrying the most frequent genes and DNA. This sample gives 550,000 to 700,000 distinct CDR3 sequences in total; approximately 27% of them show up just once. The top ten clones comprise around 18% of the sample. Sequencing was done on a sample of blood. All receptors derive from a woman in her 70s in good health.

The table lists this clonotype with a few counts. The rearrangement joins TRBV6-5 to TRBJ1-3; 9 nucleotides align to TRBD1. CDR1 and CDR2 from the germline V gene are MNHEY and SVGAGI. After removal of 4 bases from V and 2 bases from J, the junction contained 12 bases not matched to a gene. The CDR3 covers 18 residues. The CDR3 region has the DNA TGTGCCAGCAGTTTCTCGACGCCGACAGGGGGAACTGGAAACACCATATATTTT. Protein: CASSFSTPTGGTGNTIYF.

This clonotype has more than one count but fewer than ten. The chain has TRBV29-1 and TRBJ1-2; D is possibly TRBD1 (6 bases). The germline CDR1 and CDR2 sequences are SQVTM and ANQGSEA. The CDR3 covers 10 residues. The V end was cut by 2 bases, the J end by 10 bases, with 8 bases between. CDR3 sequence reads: CSVETGSYTF. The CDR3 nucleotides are TGCAGCGTTGAAACAGGGTCCTACACCTTC.

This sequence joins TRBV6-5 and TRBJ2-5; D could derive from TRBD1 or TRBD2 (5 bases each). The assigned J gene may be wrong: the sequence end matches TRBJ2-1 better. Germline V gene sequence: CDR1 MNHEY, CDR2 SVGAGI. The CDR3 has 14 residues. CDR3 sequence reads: CASKLGVTYNEQFF. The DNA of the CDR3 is TGTGCCAGCAAACTAGGGGTTACCTACAATGAGCAGTTCTTC.

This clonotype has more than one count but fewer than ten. The CDR3 bases are TGCAGCGTAGGCAGGGGGCATAGCGAGTATGGCTACACCTTC. Its translation: CSVGRGHSEYGYTF. The V call is TRBV29-1, the J call TRBJ1-2; TRBD1 aligns across 8 bases. The CDR3 length is 14 residues. The germline V gene encodes CDR1 SQVTM and CDR2 ANQGSEA. The junction had 11 bases not matched to a gene; V was cut back by 6 bases and J by 5 bases.

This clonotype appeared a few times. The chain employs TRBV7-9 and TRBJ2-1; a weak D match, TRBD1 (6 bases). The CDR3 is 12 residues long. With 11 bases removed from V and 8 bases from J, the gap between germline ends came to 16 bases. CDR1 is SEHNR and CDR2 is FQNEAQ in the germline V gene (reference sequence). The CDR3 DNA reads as TGTGCCGCTAGTGATGCAGGGGATGAGCAGTTCTTC. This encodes CAASDAGDEQFF.

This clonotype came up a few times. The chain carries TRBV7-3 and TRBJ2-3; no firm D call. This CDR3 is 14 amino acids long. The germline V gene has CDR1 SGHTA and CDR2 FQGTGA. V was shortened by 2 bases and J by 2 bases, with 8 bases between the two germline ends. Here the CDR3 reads CASSLLGPTDTQYF. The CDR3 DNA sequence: TGTGCCAGCAGCTTATTGGGCCCCACAGATACGCAGTATTTT.

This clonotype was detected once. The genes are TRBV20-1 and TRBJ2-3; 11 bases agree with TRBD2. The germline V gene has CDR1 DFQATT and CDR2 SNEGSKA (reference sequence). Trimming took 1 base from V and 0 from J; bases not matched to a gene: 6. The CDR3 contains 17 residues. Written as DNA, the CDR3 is TGCAGTGCTAGAGTCCTAGCGGGAGGCCTCAGCACAGATACGCAGTATTTT. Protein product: CSARVLAGGLSTDTQYF.

The CDR3 reads CASSEISGGETQYF. In DNA form, the CDR3 reads TGTGCCAGCAGCGAGATTAGCGGAGGGGAGACCCAGTACTTC. V usage is TRBV9 and J usage is TRBJ2-5; maybe TRBD2 (6 bases). This CDR3 spans 14 amino acids. Germline V CDR1 and CDR2: SGDLS, YYNGEE. V lost 3 bases and J lost 5, with 14 bases in between. The full variable domain, with the rest looked up from reference TRBV9 and TRBJ2-5, is DSGVTQTPKHLITATGQRVTLRCSPRSGDLSVYWYQQSLDQGLQFLIQYYNGEERAKGNILERFSAQQFPDLHSELNLSSLELGDSALYFCASSEISGGETQYFGPGTRLLVL.

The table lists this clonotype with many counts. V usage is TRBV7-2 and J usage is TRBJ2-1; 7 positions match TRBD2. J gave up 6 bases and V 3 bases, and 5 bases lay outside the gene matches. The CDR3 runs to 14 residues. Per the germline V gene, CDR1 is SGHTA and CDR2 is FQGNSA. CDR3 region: CASSFQRGPNEQFF. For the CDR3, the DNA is TGTGCCAGCAGCTTCCAGCGGGGACCCAATGAGCAGTTCTTC.